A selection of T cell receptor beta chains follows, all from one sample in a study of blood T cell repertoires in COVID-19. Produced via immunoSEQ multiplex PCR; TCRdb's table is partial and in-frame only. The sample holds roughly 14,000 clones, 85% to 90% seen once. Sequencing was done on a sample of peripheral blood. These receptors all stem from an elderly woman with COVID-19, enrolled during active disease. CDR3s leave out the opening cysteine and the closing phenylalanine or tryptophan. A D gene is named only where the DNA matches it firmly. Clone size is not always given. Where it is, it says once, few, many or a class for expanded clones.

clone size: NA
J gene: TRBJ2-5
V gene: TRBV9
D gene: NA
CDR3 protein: ASSVDGGRETQY

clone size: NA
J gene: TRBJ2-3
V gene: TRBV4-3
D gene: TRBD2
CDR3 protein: ASSQEPGLAQY

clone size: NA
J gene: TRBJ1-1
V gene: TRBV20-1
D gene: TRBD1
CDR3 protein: SASKGARGGTEAF

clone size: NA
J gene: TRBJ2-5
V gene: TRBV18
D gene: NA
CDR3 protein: ASSPEGVLRETQY

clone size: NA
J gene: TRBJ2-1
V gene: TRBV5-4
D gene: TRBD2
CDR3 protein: ASSSRTSGRGNEQF

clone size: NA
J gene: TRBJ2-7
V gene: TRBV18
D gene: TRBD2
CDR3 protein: ASSPPTSGPKGEQY

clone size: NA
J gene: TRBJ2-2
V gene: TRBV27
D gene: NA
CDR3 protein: ASSLRTLNTGELF

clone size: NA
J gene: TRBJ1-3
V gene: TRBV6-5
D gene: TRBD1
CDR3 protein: ASSYSRTGGNTIY

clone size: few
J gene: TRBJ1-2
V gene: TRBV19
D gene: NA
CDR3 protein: ASTRPGNPYGYT

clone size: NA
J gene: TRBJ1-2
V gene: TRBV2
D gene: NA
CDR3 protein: ASSEARYT

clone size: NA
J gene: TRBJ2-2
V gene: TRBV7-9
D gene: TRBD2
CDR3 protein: ASSTTESGRVMNTGELF

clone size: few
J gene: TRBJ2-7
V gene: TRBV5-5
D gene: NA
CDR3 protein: ASSFEGRATHRDEQY

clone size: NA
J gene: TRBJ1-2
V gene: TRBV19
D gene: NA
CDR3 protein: ASSPDFGARGYT

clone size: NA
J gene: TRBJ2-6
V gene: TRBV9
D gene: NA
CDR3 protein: ASSVATIGGPGANVLT

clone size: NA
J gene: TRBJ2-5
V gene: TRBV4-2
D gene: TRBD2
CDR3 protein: ASSQAAGEGETQY

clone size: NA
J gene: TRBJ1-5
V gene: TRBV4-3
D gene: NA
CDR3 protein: ASSQDAPTGRGNQPQH

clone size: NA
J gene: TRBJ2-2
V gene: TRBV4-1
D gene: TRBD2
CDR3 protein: ASSPGLAGFTGELF

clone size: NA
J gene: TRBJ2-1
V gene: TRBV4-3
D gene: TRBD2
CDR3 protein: ASSQGPGGYNEQF

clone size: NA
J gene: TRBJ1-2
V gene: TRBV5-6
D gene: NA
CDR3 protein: ASSLYDGYT

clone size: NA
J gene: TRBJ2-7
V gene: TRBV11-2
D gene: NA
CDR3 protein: ASSLDGLYYEQY

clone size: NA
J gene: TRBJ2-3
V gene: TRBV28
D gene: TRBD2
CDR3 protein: ASSLLGTRDTQY

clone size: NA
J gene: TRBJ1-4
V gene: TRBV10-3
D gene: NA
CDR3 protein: AISNQVNEKLF

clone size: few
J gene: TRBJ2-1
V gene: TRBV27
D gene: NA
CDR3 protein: ASSPSTGFNEQF

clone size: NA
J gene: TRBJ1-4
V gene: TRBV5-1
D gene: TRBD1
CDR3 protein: ASSPDREGEKLF

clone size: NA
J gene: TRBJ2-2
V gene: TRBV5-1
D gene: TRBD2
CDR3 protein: ASSQERGLTGELF

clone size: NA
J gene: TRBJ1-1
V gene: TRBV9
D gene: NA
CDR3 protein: ASSVAPGSKAF

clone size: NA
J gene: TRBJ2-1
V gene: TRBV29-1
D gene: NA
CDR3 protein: STGDYNEQF

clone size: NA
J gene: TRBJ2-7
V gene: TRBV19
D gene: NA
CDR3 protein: ASMWTAVHEQY

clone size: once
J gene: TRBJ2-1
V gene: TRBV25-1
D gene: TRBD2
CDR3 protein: ASNDPGTSGRNEQF

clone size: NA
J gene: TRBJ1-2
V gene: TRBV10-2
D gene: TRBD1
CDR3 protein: ASSERGGVYGYT

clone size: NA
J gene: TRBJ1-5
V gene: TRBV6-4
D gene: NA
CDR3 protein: ASLVRECCQPQH

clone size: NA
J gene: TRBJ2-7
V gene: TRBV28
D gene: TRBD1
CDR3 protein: ASSTGQGGRYEQY

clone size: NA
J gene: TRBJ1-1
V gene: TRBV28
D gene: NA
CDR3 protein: ASSLIGTTNTEAF

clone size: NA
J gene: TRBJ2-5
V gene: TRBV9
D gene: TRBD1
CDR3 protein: ASSAGGQETQY

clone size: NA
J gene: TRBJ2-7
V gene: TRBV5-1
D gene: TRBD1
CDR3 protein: ASSFGTGARGYEQY

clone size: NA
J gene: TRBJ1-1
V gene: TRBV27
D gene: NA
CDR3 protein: ASTTRGGFNTEAF

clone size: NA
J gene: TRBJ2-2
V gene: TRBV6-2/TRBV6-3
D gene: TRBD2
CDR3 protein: ASSYLAGSTGELF

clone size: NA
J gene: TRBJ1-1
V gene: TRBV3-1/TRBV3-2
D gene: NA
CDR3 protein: ASSQDAGHYTEAF

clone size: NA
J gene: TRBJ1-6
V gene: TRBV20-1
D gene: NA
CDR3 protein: SASMARDSPLH

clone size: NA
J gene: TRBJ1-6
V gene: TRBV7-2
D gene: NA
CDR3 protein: ASSQTGTGNSPLH

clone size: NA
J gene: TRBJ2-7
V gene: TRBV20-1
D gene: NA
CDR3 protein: SARVGDEQY

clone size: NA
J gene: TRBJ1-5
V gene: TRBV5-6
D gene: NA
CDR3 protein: ASSRRTVGNQPQH

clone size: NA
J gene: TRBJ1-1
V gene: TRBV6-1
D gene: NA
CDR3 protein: ASSELRRGTEAF

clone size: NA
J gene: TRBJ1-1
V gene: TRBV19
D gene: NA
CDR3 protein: ASSILRQWNTEAF

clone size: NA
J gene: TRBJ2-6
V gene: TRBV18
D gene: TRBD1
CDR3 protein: ASSPPRTGGSGGANVLT

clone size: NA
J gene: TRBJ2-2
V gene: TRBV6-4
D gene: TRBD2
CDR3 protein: ASSDPLGGSGELF

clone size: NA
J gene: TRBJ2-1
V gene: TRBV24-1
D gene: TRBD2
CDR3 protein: ATSRTSGKYNEQF

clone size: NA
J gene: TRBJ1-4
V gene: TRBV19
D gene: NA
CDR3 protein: ASRGGGPTNEKLF

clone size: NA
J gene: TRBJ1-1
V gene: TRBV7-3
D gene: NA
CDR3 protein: ASSSGVEAF

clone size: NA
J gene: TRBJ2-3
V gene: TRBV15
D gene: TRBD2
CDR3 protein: ATGGEIAGGTDTQY

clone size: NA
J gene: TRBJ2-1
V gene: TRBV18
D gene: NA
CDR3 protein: ASSPNRDINEQF

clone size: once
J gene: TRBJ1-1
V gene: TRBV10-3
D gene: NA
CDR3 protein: AISESPSDTEAF

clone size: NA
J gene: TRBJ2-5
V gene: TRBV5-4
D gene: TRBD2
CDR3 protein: ASSLERGALGETQY